Listed below are T cell receptor beta chains from one sample, sequenced in a study of shared clonotypes between healthy human individuals. Only in-frame clones appear in the TCRdb table, and some are missing; sequencing was by immunoSEQ multiplex PCR. The data show 600,000 to 800,000 clones, 72% seen once. Sequenced material: memory CD4+ T cells sorted from blood. The receptors come from a woman in her 30s in good health. CDR3s include the opening cysteine and the closing phenylalanine or tryptophan. A D gene is named only where the DNA matches it firmly. The size of a clone is reported for some rows only, either as once, few or many, or as a class for expanded clones.

v_call	clone_size	j_call	d_call	cdr3_nt	cdr3_aa
TRBV4-1	.	TRBJ1-3	.	TGCGCCAGCAGCCAATTTGCAGGGCCCGGAAACACCATATATTTT	CASSQFAGPGNTIYF
TRBV28	.	TRBJ1-6	.	TGTGCCAGCAGTTCGCGGGTGGGTAATTCACCCCTCCACTTT	CASSSRVGNSPLHF
TRBV28	once	TRBJ1-2	.	TGTGCCAGCCTCAGGGCTGGAAACTCTAACTATGGCTACACCTTC	CASLRAGNSNYGYTF
TRBV9	.	TRBJ1-3	.	TGTGCCAGCAGCGTAGGAGGCCGCAGCTCTGGAAACACCATATATTTT	CASSVGGRSSGNTIYF
TRBV7-9	.	TRBJ1-5	.	TGTGCCAGCAGCACCCGGACAGACTCGCCCCAGCATTTT	CASSTRTDSPQHF
TRBV5-6	.	TRBJ1-1	TRBD1	TGTGCCAGCAGCCACTCCGGGACAGGGAGCACTGAAGCTTTCTTT	CASSHSGTGSTEAFF
TRBV2	.	TRBJ2-1	.	TGTGCCAGCAGTTCCTACAATGAGCAGTTCTTC	CASSSYNEQFF
TRBV29-1	.	TRBJ1-2	.	TGCAGCGTTGTGGGGACAACCTATGGCTACACCTTC	CSVVGTTYGYTF
TRBV11-2	.	TRBJ1-4	.	TGTGCCAGCAGTGGGGGGTCTAATGAAAAACTGTTTTTT	CASSGGSNEKLFF
TRBV27	few	TRBJ2-3	.	TGTGCCAGCAGTAGGAGAGAAGACACAGATACGCAGTATTTT	CASSRREDTDTQYF
TRBV19	.	TRBJ2-2	TRBD2	TGTGCCAGTAGAATGATGACTAGCGGGAGAGGGTACACCGGGGAGCTGTTTTTT	CASRMMTSGRGYTGELFF
TRBV25-1	few	TRBJ2-1	TRBD2	TGTGCCAGCAGTGAATTCGGGACTAGCGGGAGCAATGAGCAGTTCTTC	CASSEFGTSGSNEQFF
TRBV5-1	.	TRBJ2-3	.	TGCGCCAGCAGCCTGGGACTGGCGGACACAGATACGCAGTATTTT	CASSLGLADTDTQYF
TRBV6-1	.	TRBJ2-1	.	TGTGCCAGCAGTGAGGGCGGGCTGGGCTCGCCGCGGGGGCAGTTCTTC	CASSEGGLGSPRGQFF
TRBV29-1	.	TRBJ2-2	TRBD1	TGCAGCGTTGATGGCGGGACAGGGTTCGGGGAGCTGTTTTTT	CSVDGGTGFGELFF
TRBV11-3	.	TRBJ1-4	.	TGTGCCAGCAGCTTAAGACGGACTAATGAAAAACTGTTTTTT	CASSLRRTNEKLFF
TRBV12-5	.	TRBJ1-1	.	TGTGCTAGTGGTCCTCGTCCCGAAGCTTTCTTT	CASGPRPEAFF
TRBV27	.	TRBJ2-7	TRBD2	TGTGCCAGCAGTCCCCGCCCTACTAGCGGGAGCTCCTACGAGCAGTACTTC	CASSPRPTSGSSYEQYF
TRBV29-1	.	TRBJ1-1	.	TGCAGCGTTCTTATCTGGGGGCGGAACACTGAAGCTTTCTTT	CSVLIWGRNTEAFF
TRBV28	many	TRBJ2-7	TRBD2	TGTGCCAGCAGTCTACCTAGCGGGAGTCGTGAGCAGTACTTC	CASSLPSGSREQYF
TRBV11-2	.	TRBJ2-7	TRBD2	TGTGCCAGCAGCTTAGTTGGAGGCGGGAGGGTGTACGAGCAGTACTTC	CASSLVGGGRVYEQYF
TRBV13	.	TRBJ2-7	.	TGTGCCAGCAGCGGGGCGGACTCCTACGAGCAGTACTTC	CASSGADSYEQYF
TRBV28	.	TRBJ1-4	.	TGTGCCAGCAGTTCGCCGGGGAGGGGCGATGAAAAACTGTTTTTT	CASSSPGRGDEKLFF
TRBV25-1	once	TRBJ2-5	.	TGTGCCAGCAGTGGGCTAGCGAGACCACGGGAGACCCAGTACTTC	CASSGLARPRETQYF